Presented here are 4 T cell receptor beta chains from one specimen sequenced in a study of T cells in Graves' hyperthyroidism and ophthalmopathy. TCR beta CDR3 regions were amplified from RNA. First-round RT-PCR with HTBI primers amplified the TCR CDR3 region. MiXCR, run by TCRdb on the multiplex PCR reads, gives a single entry per CDR3 protein. The data hold about 640,000 distinct CDR3 sequences, with around 21% observed a single time. Sequences were obtained from blood. The receptor source for this set is a man aged 25-45 years with Graves' ophthalmopathy.

The gene calls are TRBV27 and TRBJ2-2; 11 bases match TRBD2. Trimming at V came to 6 bases and at J to 3 bases, leaving 0 bases not matched to a gene. This CDR3 has 14 residues. The germline V gene encodes CDR1 MNHEY and CDR2 SMNVEV (reference sequence). This chain's CDR3 is CASRGLADTGELFF. The DNA for the CDR3 is TGTGCCAGCAGGGGACTAGCGGACACCGGGGAGCTGTTTTTT.

V is TRBV30 and J is TRBJ2-7; 8 bases are a match to TRBD2. Germline V CDR1 and CDR2: GTSNPN, SVGIG (reference sequence). Trimming at V came to 3 bases and at J to 7 bases, leaving 5 bases not matched to a gene. CDR3 length: 12 residues. The CDR3 sequence is CAWSTSGSEQYF. The CDR3, as DNA: TGTGCCTGGAGCACAAGCGGGAGTGAGCAGTACTTC.

This clonotype has ten or more counts. This chain connects TRBV5-1 to TRBJ2-7; D might be TRBD2 (5 bases). The CDR3 covers 16 residues. CDR1 and CDR2 from the germline V gene are SGHRS and YFSETQ. The ends were cut back, 4 bases at V and 0 bases at J, with 17 bases in the middle. The CDR3 nucleotides read TGCGCCAGCAGCCTGGACTTCGCCTTCGACTCCTACGAGCAGTACTTC. Translating it yields CASSLDFAFDSYEQYF. Filled out from reference TRBV5-1 and TRBJ2-7, the complete variable domain reads KAGVTQTPRYLIKTRGQQVTLSCSPISGHRSVSWYQQTPGQGLQFLFEYFSETQRNKGNFPGRFSGRQFSNSRSEMNVSTLELGDSALYLCASSLDFAFDSYEQYFGPGTRLTVT.

The V call is TRBV19, the J call TRBJ1-5; 7 nucleotides agree with TRBD1. Germline assignment: CDR1 LNHDA and CDR2 SQIVND (reference sequence). V lost 3 bases to trimming and J lost 3 bases; unmatched junction nucleotides: 17. There are 19 residues in the CDR3. The CDR3, as DNA: TGTGCCAGTAGTATGATGGGGATTAGAGGGGGCGCCGACAATCAGCCCCAGCATTTT. Translation: CASSMMGIRGGADNQPQHF. Drawing the rest from reference TRBV19 and TRBJ1-5, the complete variable domain is DGGITQSPKYLFRKEGQNVTLSCEQNLNHDAMYWYRQDPGQGLRLIYYSQIVNDFQKGDIAEGYSVSREKKESFPLTVTSAQKNPTAFYLCASSMMGIRGGADNQPQHFGDGTRLSIL.